This T cell receptor (beta chain) is from a study of T cell changes during pregnancy in multiple sclerosis. TCRdb's table, derived via immunoSEQ multiplex PCR, lists solely in-frame clones and lacks some. In the table there are around 53,000 clones, roughly 90% of which are singletons. CDR1 is SGHDT, CDR2 YYEEEE, per germline. This CDR3 region has 14 residues. Trimming cost V 2 bases and J 5 bases; bases outside gene matches: 6. The chain is built from TRBV5-6 and TRBJ2-5; the match to TRBD2 covers 7 bases. The sample in question was CD8+ T cells from peripheral blood mononuclear cells, obtained before pregnancy. The sequence derives from a female donor with multiple sclerosis, enrolled in a pregnancy study. The chain's CDR3 is CASSFGRGSETQYF. The CDR3 DNA reads TGTGCCAGCAGCTTTGGGCGGGGGTCGGAGACCCAGTACTTC.